This TCR beta chain was sequenced for a study of shared clonotypes between healthy human individuals. Study-wide background: The cohort had a couple of women and a few men, ages 18 to 49.

Between the trimmed V and J ends, which lost 6 bases and 4 bases, there was a span of 19 bases. Germline CDR1 and CDR2: MGHDK and SYGVNS. This CDR3 region has 16 residues. Authors' processing steps: From ImmunoSEQ came sequences covering only the junction and carrying no quality scores, so filtering differed. Sequenced by immunoSEQ multiplex PCR; TCRdb stores in-frame clones only, minus some. For V, J and clone size, that table is used; D and trimming come from the DNA. The sample lists 2 million to 2.5 million clones; over 90% were seen once. The specimen sequenced was naive CD4+ T cells from PBMCs. Subset given: CD45RA+ positively selected. The clonotype was recovered from a man younger than 30 in good health. Some clones in this sample may be carry-over from other donors' samples. V and J are TRBV25-1 and TRBJ2-1; D perhaps matches TRBD1 (6 bases). In DNA, the CDR3 is TGTGCCAGCAGCAATACGGGACATCAGCATTACAATGAGCAGTTCTTC. Translated, it gives CASSNTGHQHYNEQFF.